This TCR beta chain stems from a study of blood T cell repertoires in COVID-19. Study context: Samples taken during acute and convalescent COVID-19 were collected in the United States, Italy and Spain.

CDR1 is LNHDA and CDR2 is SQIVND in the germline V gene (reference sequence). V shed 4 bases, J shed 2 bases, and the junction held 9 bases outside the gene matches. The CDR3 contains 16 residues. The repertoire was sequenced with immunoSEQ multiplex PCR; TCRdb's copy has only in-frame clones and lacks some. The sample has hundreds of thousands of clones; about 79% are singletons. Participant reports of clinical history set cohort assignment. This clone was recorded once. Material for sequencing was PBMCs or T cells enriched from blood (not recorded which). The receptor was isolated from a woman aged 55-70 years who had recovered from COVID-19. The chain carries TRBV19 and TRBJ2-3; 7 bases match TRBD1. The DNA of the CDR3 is TGTGCCAGTAGTACCCGACCCCAGGGGGACACAGATACGCAGTATTTT. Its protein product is CASSTRPQGDTDTQYF.